These T cell receptor beta chains were read from a single sample in a study of blood T cell repertoires in COVID-19. Data came from immunoSEQ multiplex PCR; TCRdb stores just in-frame clones and leaves some out. Here the sample spans about 180,000 clones, approximately 86% being singletons. Material for sequencing was peripheral blood. Receptor source: a woman aged 45 to 65 with acute or convalescent COVID-19. Each CDR3 is given with its conserved first and last residue. A D gene is named only where the DNA matches it firmly. Rows give clone size only sometimes, using once, few, many, or a class for an expanded clone.

TRBJ1-1,NA,NA,TRBV12-3/TRBV12-4,CASSLTGAEAFF,TGTGCCAGCAGTTTGACGGGGGCTGAAGCTTTCTTT
TRBJ1-2,NA,NA,TRBV5-4,CASTFDRHSGYTF,TGTGCCAGCACCTTTGACAGGCATAGTGGCTACACCTTC
TRBJ2-3,NA,NA,TRBV7-3,CASSLGQNTDTQYF,TGTGCCAGCAGCTTAGGACAGAACACAGATACGCAGTATTTT
TRBJ2-2,NA,NA,TRBV3-1/TRBV3-2,CASSQDPDILNTGELFF,TGTGCCAGCAGCCAAGACCCGGACATCTTAAACACCGGGGAGCTGTTTTTT
TRBJ1-1,NA,NA,TRBV19,CASSNQGWTEAFF,TGTGCCAGTAGTAACCAGGGATGGACTGAAGCTTTCTTT
TRBJ1-6,NA,NA,TRBV7-9,CASSLGQAHNSPLHF,TGTGCCAGCAGCTTAGGGCAGGCCCATAATTCACCCCTCCACTTT
TRBJ2-3,NA,NA,TRBV24-1,CATSESNTDTQYF,TGTGCCACCAGTGAGAGCAACACAGATACGCAGTATTTT
TRBJ2-3,once,TRBD2,TRBV3-1/TRBV3-2,CASSPSSGGLADTQYF,TGTGCCAGCAGCCCCTCTAGCGGGGGGCTGGCAGATACGCAGTATTTT
TRBJ2-1,NA,NA,TRBV7-9,CASSLVESYNEQFF,TGTGCCAGCAGCTTAGTTGAGAGCTACAATGAGCAGTTCTTC
TRBJ2-6,NA,TRBD1,TRBV10-3,CAITGDRGLSSGANVLTF,TGTGCCATCACTGGGGACAGGGGGCTTAGCTCTGGGGCCAACGTCCTGACTTTC
TRBJ1-1,NA,TRBD1,TRBV7-8,CASSIGTGGGAEAFF,TGTGCCAGCAGCATTGGGACAGGGGGAGGCGCTGAAGCTTTCTTT
TRBJ2-7,NA,TRBD1,TRBV4-2,CASSQAGGSFYEQYF,TGTGCCAGCAGCCAAGCAGGGGGAAGCTTTTACGAGCAGTACTTC
TRBJ2-7,NA,NA,TRBV4-1,CASSQEQRVGYEQYF,TGCGCCAGCAGCCAAGAGCAACGGGTTGGATACGAGCAGTACTTC
TRBJ1-2,NA,NA,TRBV7-9,CASSLAYNGYTF,TGTGCCAGCAGCTTAGCGTACAACGGCTACACCTTC
TRBJ1-5,once,NA,TRBV6-2/TRBV6-3,CASSYSLGQQGGQPQHF,TGTGCCAGCAGTTACTCCCTAGGGCAACAGGGCGGGCAGCCCCAGCATTTT
TRBJ2-2,NA,TRBD2,TRBV5-5,CASSLEVAGIGGELFF,TGTGCCAGCAGCTTGGAGGTAGCGGGGATCGGCGGGGAGCTGTTTTTT
TRBJ1-1,once,NA,TRBV6-2/TRBV6-3,CASRPRGGGTEAFF,TGTGCCAGCAGGCCTCGGGGAGGAGGGACTGAAGCTTTCTTT
TRBJ2-4,NA,NA,TRBV7-9,CASSFRDIHGAKNIQYF,TGTGCCAGCAGCTTCCGGGACATCCATGGGGCCAAAAACATTCAGTACTTC
TRBJ1-5,once,NA,TRBV27,CASSLGGYNQPQHF,TGTGCCAGCAGTTTAGGCGGTTACAATCAGCCCCAGCATTTT
TRBJ1-1,NA,NA,TRBV27,CASSPSTGWTEAFF,TGTGCCAGCAGTCCAAGCACAGGGTGGACTGAAGCTTTCTTT
TRBJ2-5,NA,TRBD2,TRBV11-2,CASSFQGRAQETQYF,TGTGCCAGCAGCTTTCAAGGGAGGGCCCAAGAGACCCAGTACTTC
TRBJ2-1,few,TRBD2,TRBV3-1/TRBV3-2,CASSHSTSGDEQFF,TGTGCCAGCAGCCACTCAACTAGCGGGGATGAGCAGTTCTTC
TRBJ2-3,NA,NA,TRBV12-3/TRBV12-4,CASSLVRGDTQYF,TGTGCCAGCAGTTTAGTGCGAGGAGATACGCAGTATTTT
TRBJ2-2,NA,TRBD2,TRBV9,CASTKTTSGTHTGELFF,TGTGCCAGCACCAAGACGACTAGCGGGACTCACACCGGGGAGCTGTTTTTT
TRBJ1-5,NA,NA,TRBV6-2/TRBV6-3,CASSRFTGFGSNQPQHF,TGTGCCAGCAGCCGTTTTACAGGGTTCGGGAGCAATCAGCCCCAGCATTTT
TRBJ2-1,once,TRBD2,TRBV13,CASRLSGSSYNEQFF,TGTGCCAGCAGATTGAGCGGGAGCTCCTACAATGAGCAGTTCTTC
TRBJ1-1,NA,NA,TRBV6-6,CASSGVSGLRAEAFF,TGTGCCAGCAGTGGGGTGTCAGGGCTGAGAGCTGAAGCTTTCTTT
TRBJ2-1,NA,NA,TRBV19,CASSIVSVGSEQFF,TGTGCCAGTAGTATAGTCTCGGTCGGGAGTGAGCAGTTCTTC
TRBJ2-1,NA,TRBD1,TRBV29-1,CSGNRGEQFF,TGCAGCGGGAACAGGGGTGAGCAGTTCTTC
TRBJ1-1,NA,TRBD1,TRBV29-1,CSVRKSTGGGTEAFF,TGCAGCGTCCGTAAGTCGACAGGGGGCGGCACTGAAGCTTTCTTT
TRBJ1-4,NA,TRBD1,TRBV15,CATSPDRVREKLFF,TGTGCCACCAGCCCGGACAGGGTCCGAGAAAAACTGTTTTTT
TRBJ1-1,NA,NA,TRBV12-5,CASGLRSPNTEAFF,TGTGCTAGTGGTTTAAGGAGTCCGAACACTGAAGCTTTCTTT
TRBJ2-7,NA,TRBD2,TRBV7-2,CASSLDPAGRYYEQYF,TGTGCCAGCAGCTTAGATCCCGCCGGGAGGTACTACGAGCAGTACTTC
TRBJ2-7,NA,TRBD2,TRBV3-1/TRBV3-2,CASSQSGGGYEQYF,TGTGCCAGCAGCCAATCGGGGGGGGGCTACGAGCAGTACTTC
TRBJ1-1,NA,TRBD1,TRBV5-5,CASSPNRGQEWTEAFF,TGTGCCAGCAGCCCGAACAGGGGGCAAGAATGGACTGAAGCTTTCTTT
TRBJ2-7,NA,NA,TRBV2,CASSDRAVPSYEQYF,TGTGCCAGCAGTGATAGAGCGGTCCCCTCCTACGAGCAGTACTTC
TRBJ2-3,NA,TRBD2,TRBV6-2/TRBV6-3,CASSYGLAGILTDTQYF,TGTGCCAGCAGTTACGGACTAGCGGGAATACTCACAGATACGCAGTATTTT
TRBJ2-5,NA,NA,TRBV5-5,CASSLGTIQETQYF,TGTGCCAGCAGCTTGGGAACTATCCAAGAGACCCAGTACTTC
TRBJ2-5,NA,TRBD2,TRBV10-2,CASSSQLAQKETQYF,TGCGCCAGCAGCTCACAACTAGCGCAAAAAGAGACCCAGTACTTC
TRBJ2-3,NA,NA,TRBV10-3,CAGSKEGTDTQYF,TGTGCCGGAAGCAAGGAGGGCACAGATACGCAGTATTTT
TRBJ1-2,few,NA,TRBV10-3,CATSGGPVYGYTF,TGTGCCACCTCGGGGGGGCCGGTCTATGGCTACACCTTC
TRBJ2-3,NA,TRBD2,TRBV13,CASRAGGPPDTQYF,TGTGCCAGCAGGGCGGGAGGGCCGCCAGATACGCAGTATTTT
TRBJ2-2,few,TRBD1,TRBV14,CASSPDRGRAGELFF,TGTGCCAGCAGCCCCGACAGGGGTCGGGCCGGGGAGCTGTTTTTT
TRBJ2-1,NA,NA,TRBV6-2/TRBV6-3,CASSYVEGEQFF,TGTGCCAGCAGTTACGTGGAGGGCGAGCAGTTCTTC
TRBJ1-1,NA,NA,TRBV10-3,CAISDGFSAEAFF,TGTGCCATCAGTGATGGATTTAGCGCTGAAGCTTTCTTT
TRBJ2-3,NA,TRBD2,TRBV5-1,CASSLGSGSKADTQYF,TGCGCCAGCAGCTTGGGAAGCGGGAGCAAGGCGGATACGCAGTATTTT
TRBJ2-7,NA,TRBD2,TRBV2,CASSEPISGRAEEQYF,TGTGCCAGCAGTGAACCCATCAGCGGGAGGGCGGAAGAGCAGTACTTC
TRBJ1-2,few,TRBD1,TRBV19,CASTEDRAVDFLGYTF,TGTGCCAGTACAGAAGACAGGGCTGTTGATTTTTTGGGCTACACCTTC
TRBJ2-3,NA,TRBD1,TRBV7-2,CASSLTGVLSDTQYF,TGTGCCAGCAGCCTCACAGGGGTATTGTCCGATACGCAGTATTTT
TRBJ2-5,NA,TRBD2,TRBV7-2,CASSLVASGGARETQYF,TGTGCCAGCAGCTTAGTGGCTAGCGGGGGGGCGAGAGAGACCCAGTACTTC
TRBJ2-7,NA,TRBD2,TRBV4-2,CASSQGRASGGAYEQYF,TGTGCCAGCAGCCAAGGACGGGCGAGCGGGGGGGCCTACGAGCAGTACTTC
TRBJ1-2,NA,TRBD1,TRBV24-1,CATSTGDSDYGYTF,TGTGCCACCAGTACAGGGGATAGTGACTATGGCTACACCTTC
TRBJ1-2,once,TRBD1,TRBV6-2/TRBV6-3,CASSRQGYYGYTF,TGTGCCAGCAGTCGACAGGGCTACTATGGCTACACCTTC
TRBJ1-4,NA,TRBD1,TRBV12-3/TRBV12-4,CASSSGQGVKLFF,TGTGCCAGCAGTTCCGGACAGGGGGTAAAACTGTTTTTT
TRBJ1-2,few,NA,TRBV4-3,CASSQVSGRGYTF,TGCGCCAGCAGCCAAGTTAGCGGCCGGGGCTACACCTTC
TRBJ1-1,once,TRBD1,TRBV27,CASSSQGGNTEAFF,TGTGCCAGCAGTTCTCAGGGGGGGAACACTGAAGCTTTCTTT
TRBJ1-2,NA,NA,TRBV6-2/TRBV6-3,CASTPRVHLGGYTF,TGTGCCAGCACCCCACGGGTCCACCTTGGCGGCTACACCTTC
TRBJ2-7,NA,NA,TRBV7-9,CASSWDRGAYEQYF,TGTGCCAGCAGCTGGGACCGCGGGGCCTACGAGCAGTACTTC